This T cell receptor (beta chain) comes out of a study of CD8 T cells in ankylosing spondylitis. Study-level results: Disease-linked clones reportedly concentrated significantly in matched ankylosing spondylitis synovial fluid. Disease-linked clones bore a CD8+ phenotype and were relatively rare in peripheral blood.

In germline, CDR1 is SQVTM, CDR2 ANQGSEA. V lost 5 bases to trimming and J lost 5 bases, with 9 bases between them. The CDR3 contains 12 residues. As for this clonotype: The antigen remains unidentified.

Via MiXCR, TCRdb re-called the 5' RACE reads, giving one row per CDR3 protein. Here the sample spans fewer than 250,000 distinct CDR3 sequences, about 30% being singletons. Sequencing was done on a sample of blood, either unsorted or a sorted T cell fraction (not recorded which). This rearrangement joins TRBV29-1 to TRBJ1-4; D gene ambiguous. The sequence was collected from a male donor with ankylosing spondylitis or in good health (not recorded which). Here the CDR3 reads CSVRVGNEKLFF. CDR3 in DNA: TGCAGCGTTCGGGTAGGGAATGAAAAACTGTTTTTT. Full variable domain (missing parts from reference TRBV29-1 and TRBJ1-4): SAVISQKPSRDICQRGTSLTIQCQVDSQVTMMFWYRQQPGQSLTLIATANQGSEATYESGFVIDKFPISRPNLTFSTLTVSNMSPEDSSIYLCSVRVGNEKLFFGSGTQLSVL.